This T cell receptor beta chain was identified during a study of molecular identifiers for immune sequencing clone quantification. Points from the study as a whole: Among effectors, clones above 20 RNA copies held over 99% of molecules; among naive cells, under 1%.

This clonotype is deemed medium-sized. Its target is unknown. Naive CD8 libraries came from about 19,000 to 1,100,000 sorted cells with 10%, 30% or 50% RNA. Sorting selected naive CD8 T cells with a CD8+CD4-CCR7+CD45RA+ phenotype. Germline CDR1 reads SEHNR; CDR2 reads FQNEAQ (reference sequence). Trimming took off 5 bases at V and 2 bases at J, with 8 bases between the two ends. This CDR3 contains 13 residues. Previously described methods and listed TCR primers were employed for the bulk TCR libraries. MiXCR, run by TCRdb on the PCR reads, gives a single entry per CDR3 protein. The sample contains 90,000 or so distinct CDR3 sequences, approximately 25% of which appear only once.

The V and J genes are TRBV7-9 and TRBJ2-3, with unresolved D. The sample was naive CD8+ T cells from blood, with Jurkat cell RNA spiked in. The sample's subset: FACS-sorted CD8+CD4-CCR7+CD45RA+ naive T cells. The sequence was obtained from a human donor in good health. Some libraries in this study had Jurkat cell RNA spiked in. The chain's CDR3 is CASSPPDTDTQYF. CDR3 DNA: TGTGCCAGCAGCCCCCCTGACACAGATACGCAGTATTTT.